Presented here are 4 T cell receptor beta chains from one specimen sequenced in a study of blood T cell repertoires in COVID-19. Repertoires were generated with immunoSEQ multiplex PCR, while TCRdb's copy carries only in-frame clones and drops some. The sample shows 110,000 to 150,000 clones, around four fifths of them seen only once. Sequenced: PBMCs or T cells enriched from blood (not recorded which). The receptors stem from a woman in her thirties or forties who had recovered from COVID-19.

This chain joins TRBV27 and TRBJ1-2; TRBD1 agrees at 9 bases. The CDR3 loop spans 16 amino acids. Germline CDR1 and CDR2: MNHEY and SMNVEV (reference sequence). The V and J ends lost 5 bases and 4 bases, in that order; junction bases with no gene match: 11. The CDR3 protein is CASSHSTGGAFYGYTF. The CDR3 region has the DNA TGTGCCAGCAGTCATTCAACAGGGGGCGCTTTCTATGGCTACACCTTC.

The V gene is TRBV5-6, the J gene TRBJ2-1, with 8 bases aligning to TRBD1. CDR1 and CDR2 from the germline V gene are SGHDT and YYEEEE. This CDR3 is 13 amino acids long. V was pared by 2 bases and J by 7 bases, with 2 bases of the junction left unmatched. Written as DNA, the CDR3 is TGTGCCAGCAGCTTTCAGGGGGCGAATGAGCAGTTCTTC. As protein: CASSFQGANEQFF.

The J gene is TRBJ2-5, the V gene TRBV2, with 8 nucleotides matching TRBD1. Losses at the gene ends were 5 bases for V and 1 base for J; bases not matched to a gene: 3. The length of the CDR3 is 14 residues. Per germline, CDR1 SNHLY and CDR2 FYNNEI. CDR3 protein: CASSIQGGQETQYF. DNA for the CDR3: TGTGCCAGCAGTATACAGGGGGGCCAAGAGACCCAGTACTTC.

The chain recombines TRBV12-3 or TRBV12-4 with TRBJ1-5; a possible D gene is TRBD1 (6 bases). This CDR3 region has 13 residues. V shed 7 bases and J shed 3 bases, with 10 bases lying between them. CDR3 nucleotides: TGTGCCAGCACCCGACAGGTCAATCAGCCCCAGCATTTT. Translating it yields CASTRQVNQPQHF.